The 8 T cell receptor beta chains in this list originate from one sample, sequenced in a study of spatial heterogeneity in lung cancer. Study-wide results and limits: Counts of expanded alpha and beta TCRs within tumors tracked the tumor nonsynonymous mutation count.

Antigens of these TCRs are unknown. As to time point: sample taken at primary tumor resection. TCRdb processed the 5' RACE reads anew with MiXCR; each CDR3 protein has one entry. The table includes several thousand distinct CDR3 sequences, more than 7.5% detected once. Sequences were derived from lung tumor tissue, sampled at surgery. The receptor source for this set is a male donor with early-stage non-small cell lung cancer.

This clonotype came up many times. The chain uses TRBV29-1 and TRBJ2-1, with D hard to call. Trimming stripped 4 bases from V and 2 bases from J, with 9 bases between. Germline loops: CDR1 SQVTM, CDR2 ANQGSEA. CDR3 length: 13 residues. CDR3 protein: CSVAQLTYNEQFF. CDR3 coding DNA: TGCAGCGTTGCTCAGTTAACCTACAATGAGCAGTTCTTC.

At least ten counts were recorded for this clonotype. The V gene is TRBV5-6, the J gene TRBJ2-3, with 7 bases fitting TRBD2. CDR3 size: 15 residues. From germline, CDR1 is SGHDT and CDR2 YYEEEE. V lost 4 bases, J lost 1 base, and 6 bases stayed unmatched. CDR3 sequence reads: CASSGLGPRTDTQYF. For the CDR3, the DNA is TGTGCCAGCAGCGGACTAGGCCCCCGCACAGATACGCAGTATTTT.

The chain has TRBV12-3 or TRBV12-4 and TRBJ1-2, with 9 bases that match TRBD1. The ends lost 3 bases at V and 6 bases at J; junction bases unmatched: 8. There are 15 residues in the CDR3. CDR3 sequence: CASSFPGTGKNGYTF. CDR3 bases: TGTGCCAGCAGTTTCCCCGGGACAGGGAAAAATGGCTACACCTTC.

This clonotype was found many times. This chain uses TRBV2 with TRBJ1-5; D remains ambiguous. The CDR3 spans 13 residues. V gave up 8 bases and J gave up 0 bases, with 8 bases separating them. CDR1 and CDR2 from the germline V gene are SNHLY and FYNNEI. The CDR3 DNA sequence: TGTGCCAGCCGACGAGATAGCAATCAGCCCCAGCATTTT. Amino acids: CASRRDSNQPQHF. The full variable domain, in which reference TRBV2 and TRBJ1-5 provide the parts outside the CDR3, is EPEVTQTPSHQVTQMGQEVILRCVPISNHLYFYWYRQILGQKVEFLVSFYNNEISEKSEIFDDQFSVERPDGSNFTLKIRSTKLEDSAMYFCASRRDSNQPQHFGDGTRLSIL.

This clonotype was recorded many times. This rearrangement joins TRBV4-2 to TRBJ2-5; D could derive from TRBD1 or TRBD2 (5 bases each). The CDR3 is made up of 15 amino acids. With 4 bases removed from V and 4 bases from J, the gap between germline ends came to 16 bases. Germline V CDR1 and CDR2: LGHNA, YNFKEQ. Here the CDR3 reads CASSPEGPTPETQYF. Here the CDR3 DNA reads TGTGCCAGCAGCCCTGAGGGACCGACCCCAGAGACCCAGTACTTC.

Concerning this clonotype: A much larger clone differs from this one at a single base, so this may be a read error. The CDR3, as DNA: TGTGCCAGCAGCCAAGTTGGCGAGGTCACCGGGGAGCTGTTTTTT. This codes for CASSQVGEVTGELFF. The chain combines TRBV3-1 with TRBJ2-2; D remains unclear. Germline loops: CDR1 LGHDT, CDR2 YNNKEL (reference sequence). The CDR3 consists of 15 residues. The V end lost 1 base, the J end lost 4 bases, and 10 bases lay between the germline ends.

By share of the sample, this clonotype is medium-sized. This sequence joins TRBV10-3 and TRBJ1-4, with TRBD1 matching over 7 bases. Germline V lookup: CDR1 ENHRY, CDR2 SYGVKD. V lost 0 bases to trimming and J lost 5 bases; unmatched junction nucleotides: 9. The CDR3 covers 17 residues. CDR3 residues: CAISESAPGTENEKLFF. Written as DNA, the CDR3 is TGTGCCATCAGTGAGTCAGCGCCCGGGACAGAGAATGAAAAACTGTTTTTT.

This clonotype came up a few times. This sequence joins TRBV12-5 and TRBJ2-5; D gene unclear. Germline V CDR1 and CDR2: LGHNT, FRNRAP. V lost 0 bases and J 1 base, leaving 15 bases between the germline ends. CDR3 length: 17 residues. In nucleotides, the CDR3 is TGTGCTAGTGGTTTGGTACTCCCTGACATACTCCAAGAGACCCAGTACTTC. Protein sequence: CASGLVLPDILQETQYF.